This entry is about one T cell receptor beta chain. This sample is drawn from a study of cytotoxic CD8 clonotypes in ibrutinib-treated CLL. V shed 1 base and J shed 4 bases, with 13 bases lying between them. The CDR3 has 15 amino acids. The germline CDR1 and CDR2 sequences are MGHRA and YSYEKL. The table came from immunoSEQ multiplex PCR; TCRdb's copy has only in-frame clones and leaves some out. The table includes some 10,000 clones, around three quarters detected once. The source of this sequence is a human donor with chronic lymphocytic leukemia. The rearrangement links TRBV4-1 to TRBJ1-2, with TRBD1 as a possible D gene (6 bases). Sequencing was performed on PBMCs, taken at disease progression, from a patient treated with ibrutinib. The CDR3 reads CASSQVLQGAYGYTF. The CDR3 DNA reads TGCGCCAGCAGCCAAGTCCTACAGGGTGCCTATGGCTACACCTTC.